This T cell receptor (beta chain) is from a study of OX40 agonist ivuxolimab in advanced cancers. Excluded were patients having autoimmune disease history or systemic immunosuppression. Deletions cut 0 bases from V and 4 bases from J, with 10 bases between. The CDR3 totals 14 residues. Looked up from germline, CDR1 is SGHKS and CDR2 is YYEKEE (reference sequence). Produced via immunoSEQ multiplex PCR; TCRdb's table is partial and in-frame only. The sample holds roughly 120,000 clones; around 90% are singletons and the top ten take roughly 0.8%. The receptor comes from an adult with an advanced solid tumor such as melanoma, head and neck, liver or kidney cancer. The sample was CD4+ or CD8+ T cells sorted from blood, taken in a trial of the OX40 agonist ivuxolimab. This chain uses TRBV5-5 with TRBJ1-1, with D possibly TRBD1 on 5 matching bases. CDR3 amino acids: CASSLAGAGTEAFF. As DNA, the CDR3 is TGTGCCAGCAGCTTGGCTGGGGCGGGCACTGAAGCTTTCTTT. The entire variable domain, with the rest obtained from reference TRBV5-5 and TRBJ1-1, is as follows: DAGVTQSPTHLIKTRGQQVTLRCSPISGHKSVSWYQQVLGQGPQFIFQYYEKEERGRGNFPDRFSARQFPNYSSELNVNALLLGDSALYLCASSLAGAGTEAFFGQGTRLTVV.